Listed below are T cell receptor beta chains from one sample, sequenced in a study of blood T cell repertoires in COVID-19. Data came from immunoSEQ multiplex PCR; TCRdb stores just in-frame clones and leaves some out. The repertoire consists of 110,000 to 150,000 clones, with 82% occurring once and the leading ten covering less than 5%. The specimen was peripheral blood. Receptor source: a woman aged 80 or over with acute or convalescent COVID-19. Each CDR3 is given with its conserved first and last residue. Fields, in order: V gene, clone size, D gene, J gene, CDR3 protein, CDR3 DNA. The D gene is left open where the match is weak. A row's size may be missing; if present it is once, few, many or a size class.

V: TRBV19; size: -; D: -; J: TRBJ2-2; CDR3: CASRRVAAAGELFF; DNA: TGTGCCAGTAGGAGGGTGGCGGCGGCCGGGGAGCTGTTTTTT
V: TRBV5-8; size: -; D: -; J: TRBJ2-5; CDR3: CASRRYSYQETQYF; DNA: TGTGCCAGCCGTCGATACAGCTACCAAGAGACCCAGTACTTC
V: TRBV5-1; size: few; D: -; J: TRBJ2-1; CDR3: CASSLAGLSEQFF; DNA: TGCGCCAGCAGCTTGGCGGGATTAAGTGAGCAGTTCTTC
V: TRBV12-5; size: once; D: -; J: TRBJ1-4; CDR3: CASSLEGPNEKLFF; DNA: TGTGCTAGTTCTTTGGAGGGGCCGAATGAAAAACTGTTTTTT
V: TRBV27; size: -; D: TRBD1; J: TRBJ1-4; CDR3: CASITGATNEKLFF; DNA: TGTGCCAGCATCACAGGGGCAACTAATGAAAAACTGTTTTTT
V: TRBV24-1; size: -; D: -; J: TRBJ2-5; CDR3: CATSVAEQETQYF; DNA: TGTGCCACCAGTGTAGCGGAACAAGAGACCCAGTACTTC
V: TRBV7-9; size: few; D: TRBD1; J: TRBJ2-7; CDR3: CASRLSYGQVYEQYF; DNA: TGTGCCAGCAGGCTTTCCTATGGACAGGTATACGAGCAGTACTTC
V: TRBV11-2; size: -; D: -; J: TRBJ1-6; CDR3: CASSLDRRGARTPLHF; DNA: TGTGCCAGCAGCTTAGATCGGCGGGGGGCAAGGACACCCCTCCACTTT
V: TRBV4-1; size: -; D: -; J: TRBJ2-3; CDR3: CASSQDGAGLVDTQYF; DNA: TGCGCCAGCAGCCAAGATGGGGCGGGGTTGGTAGATACGCAGTATTTT
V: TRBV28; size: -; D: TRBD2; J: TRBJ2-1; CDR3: CASSLLAGPDEQFF; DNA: TGTGCCAGCAGTTTACTAGCGGGACCTGATGAGCAGTTCTTC
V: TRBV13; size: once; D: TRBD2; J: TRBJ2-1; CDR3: CASSSYGTRAQNEQFF; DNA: TGTGCCAGCAGCTCTTACGGGACTAGAGCCCAAAATGAGCAGTTCTTC
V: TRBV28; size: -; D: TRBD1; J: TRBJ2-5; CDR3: CASARQGASGTQYF; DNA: TGTGCCAGCGCAAGGCAGGGGGCGAGCGGGACCCAGTACTTC
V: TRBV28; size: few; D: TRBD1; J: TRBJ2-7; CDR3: CASSAPGTAYEQYF; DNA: TGTGCCAGCAGTGCCCCCGGGACAGCTTACGAGCAGTACTTC
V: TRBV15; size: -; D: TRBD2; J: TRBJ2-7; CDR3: CATSSGGVGTRHEQYF; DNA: TGTGCCACCAGCAGTGGGGGGGTAGGTACACGACACGAGCAGTACTTC
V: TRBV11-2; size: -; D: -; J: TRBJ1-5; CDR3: CASSLGGDQPQHF; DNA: TGTGCCAGCAGCTTAGGGGGCGATCAGCCCCAGCATTTT
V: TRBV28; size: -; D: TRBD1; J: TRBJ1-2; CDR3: CASSLVDRGQYGYTF; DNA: TGTGCCAGCAGTTTAGTAGACAGGGGGCAATATGGCTACACCTTC
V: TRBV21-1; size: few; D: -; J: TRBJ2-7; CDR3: CASGFDRSTYEQYF; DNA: TGTGCCAGCGGGTTTGACAGGTCGACCTACGAGCAGTACTTC
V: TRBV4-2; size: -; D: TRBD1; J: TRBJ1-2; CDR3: CASSHWTGADGYTF; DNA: TGTGCCAGCAGCCACTGGACAGGGGCTGATGGCTACACCTTC
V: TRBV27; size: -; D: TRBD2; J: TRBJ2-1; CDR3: CASRRVLSGRAYSYNEQFF; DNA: TGTGCCAGTCGACGGGTTCTGAGCGGGAGGGCCTACTCCTACAATGAGCAGTTCTTC
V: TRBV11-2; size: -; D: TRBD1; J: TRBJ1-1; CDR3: CASSRTGNTEAFF; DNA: TGTGCCAGCAGCAGGACAGGGAACACTGAAGCTTTCTTT
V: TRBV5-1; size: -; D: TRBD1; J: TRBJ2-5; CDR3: CASSLGPRTGEETQYF; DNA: TGCGCCAGCAGCTTGGGCCCCAGGACAGGGGAAGAGACCCAGTACTTC
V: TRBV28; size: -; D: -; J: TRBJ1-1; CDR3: CASSSRDLFGEMNTEAFF; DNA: TGTGCCAGCAGTTCCCGGGACTTATTTGGGGAGATGAACACTGAAGCTTTCTTT
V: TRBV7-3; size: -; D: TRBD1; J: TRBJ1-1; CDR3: CASSLTLSGPQETGGDTEAFF; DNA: TGTGCCAGCAGCTTAACGTTGTCGGGACCCCAGGAGACAGGGGGGGACACTGAAGCTTTCTTT
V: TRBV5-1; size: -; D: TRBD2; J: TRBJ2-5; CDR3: CASGLAGETQYF; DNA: TGCGCCAGCGGTTTAGCGGGAGAGACCCAGTACTTC
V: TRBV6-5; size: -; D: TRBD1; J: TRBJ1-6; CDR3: CASSSQGAGPLHF; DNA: TGTGCCAGCAGCTCTCAGGGGGCTGGACCCCTCCACTTT